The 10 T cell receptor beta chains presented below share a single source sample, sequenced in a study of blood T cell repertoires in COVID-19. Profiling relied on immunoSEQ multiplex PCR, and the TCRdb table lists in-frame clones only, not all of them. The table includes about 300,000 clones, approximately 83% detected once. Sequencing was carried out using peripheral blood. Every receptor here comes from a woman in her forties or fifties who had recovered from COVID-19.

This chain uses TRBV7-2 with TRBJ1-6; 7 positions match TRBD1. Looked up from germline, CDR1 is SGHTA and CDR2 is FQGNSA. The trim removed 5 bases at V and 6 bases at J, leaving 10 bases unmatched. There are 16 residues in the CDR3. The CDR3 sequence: CASSLFGTDLNSPLHF. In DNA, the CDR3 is TGTGCCAGCAGCCTCTTTGGGACAGACCTTAATTCACCCCTCCACTTT.

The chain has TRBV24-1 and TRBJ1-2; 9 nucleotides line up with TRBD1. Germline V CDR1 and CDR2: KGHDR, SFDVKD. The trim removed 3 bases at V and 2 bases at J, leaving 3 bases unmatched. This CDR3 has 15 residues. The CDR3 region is CATSDPDRGNYGYTF. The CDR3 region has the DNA TGTGCCACCAGTGATCCCGACAGGGGGAACTATGGCTACACCTTC.

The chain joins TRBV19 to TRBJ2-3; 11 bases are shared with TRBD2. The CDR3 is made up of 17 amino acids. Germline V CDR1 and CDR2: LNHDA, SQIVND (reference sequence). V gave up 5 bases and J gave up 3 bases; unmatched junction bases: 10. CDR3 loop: CASSSSLLAGGTDTQYF. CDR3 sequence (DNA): TGTGCCAGTAGTTCGTCGCTTCTAGCGGGAGGAACAGATACGCAGTATTTT.

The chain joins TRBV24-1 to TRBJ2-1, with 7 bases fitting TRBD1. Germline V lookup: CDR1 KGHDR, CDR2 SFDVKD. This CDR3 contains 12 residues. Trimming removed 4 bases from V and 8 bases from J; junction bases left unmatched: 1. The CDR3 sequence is CATSEGGHEQFF. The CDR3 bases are TGTGCCACCAGTGAAGGGGGCCATGAGCAGTTCTTC.

The CDR3 spells CASSKDRGRGNTIYF. The CDR3 DNA sequence: TGTGCCAGCAGCAAGGACAGGGGGCGAGGAAACACCATATATTTT. This rearrangement joins TRBV9 to TRBJ1-3; TRBD1 matches at 11 bases. The J segment lost 4 bases and the V segment lost 4 bases, leaving 4 bases of the junction unmatched. The CDR3 contains 15 residues. CDR1 SGDLS and CDR2 YYNGEE come from the germline V gene.

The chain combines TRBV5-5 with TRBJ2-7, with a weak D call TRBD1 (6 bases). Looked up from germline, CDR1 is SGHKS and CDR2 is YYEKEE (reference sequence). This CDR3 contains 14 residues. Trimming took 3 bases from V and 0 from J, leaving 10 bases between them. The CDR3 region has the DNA TGTGCCAGCAGCTACCAGGACAGCTCCTACGAGCAGTACTTC. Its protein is CASSYQDSSYEQYF.

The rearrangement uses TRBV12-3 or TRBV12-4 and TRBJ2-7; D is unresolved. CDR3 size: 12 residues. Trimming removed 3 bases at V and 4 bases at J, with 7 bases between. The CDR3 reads CASSFSLYEQYF. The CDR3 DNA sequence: TGTGCCAGCAGTTTCTCACTTTACGAGCAGTACTTC.

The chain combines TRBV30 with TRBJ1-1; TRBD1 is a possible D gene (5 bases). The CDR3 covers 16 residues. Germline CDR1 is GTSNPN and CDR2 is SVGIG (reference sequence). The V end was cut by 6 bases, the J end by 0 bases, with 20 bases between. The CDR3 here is CACPLRSGGMNTEAFF. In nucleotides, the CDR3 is TGTGCCTGTCCCCTAAGGTCCGGGGGGATGAACACTGAAGCTTTCTTT.

The CDR3 DNA is TGTGCCAGTAGTATTTCACAGCGAGGGACAGATACGCAGTATTTT. This translates into CASSISQRGTDTQYF. The chain combines TRBV19 with TRBJ2-3; TRBD2 might be the D (5 bases). The V gene's germline CDR1 is LNHDA and CDR2 SQIVND (reference sequence). Trimming removed 3 bases at V and 3 bases at J, with 13 bases between. This CDR3 region has 15 residues.

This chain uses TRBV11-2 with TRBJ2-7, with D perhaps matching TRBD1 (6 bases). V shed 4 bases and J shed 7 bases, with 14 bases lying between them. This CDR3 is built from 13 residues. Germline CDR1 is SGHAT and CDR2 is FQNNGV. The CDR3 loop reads CASSSNPRGEQYF. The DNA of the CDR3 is TGTGCCAGCAGCTCAAACCCTAGGGGGGAGCAGTACTTC.